These T cell receptor beta chains were read from a single sample in a study of cytomegalovirus exposure and HLA in healthy donors. Clones were sequenced by immunoSEQ multiplex PCR, and TCRdb holds only the in-frame ones, with some missing. The profile shows approximately 290,000 clones, about four fifths of them singletons. The source material was PBMCs. Every receptor here comes from a girl aged 2 to 10 in good health and CMV-seronegative. Each CDR3 is given with its conserved first and last residue. D genes are given only for firm matches. Some rows mark clone size as missing; the rest say once, few, many or name a class of expanded clone.

J gene	D gene	V gene	clone size	CDR3 DNA	CDR3 protein
TRBJ2-7	TRBD2	TRBV2	.	TGTGCCAGCAGTCCTACGACTAGCGGCTACGAGCAGTACTTC	CASSPTTSGYEQYF
TRBJ2-5	.	TRBV15	.	TGTGCCACCAGCCCCCGGGCAGGGGAAGAGACCCAGTACTTC	CATSPRAGEETQYF
TRBJ1-1	.	TRBV19	.	TGTGCCAGTAGTATACGGGACCCCGGGAGTGGCACTGAAGCTTTCTTT	CASSIRDPGSGTEAFF
TRBJ2-7	TRBD2	TRBV19	.	TGTGCCAGTAGCCAATTAGCGGGAGGGCTCTACGAGCAGTACTTC	CASSQLAGGLYEQYF
TRBJ2-1	TRBD2	TRBV4-2	.	TGTGCCAGCAGCCAATCCGTGAGGGAGGGCCAGTTCTTC	CASSQSVREGQFF
TRBJ2-7	.	TRBV7-9	.	TGTGCCAGCAGCTCTTACAGCTCTGCTTACGAGCAGTACTTC	CASSSYSSAYEQYF
TRBJ2-2	.	TRBV7-8	few	TGTGCCAGCAGCGCCAAGAGGGTCAGGGGGAACACCGGGGAGCTGTTTTTT	CASSAKRVRGNTGELFF
TRBJ1-2	.	TRBV7-9	.	TGTGCCAGCAGCCGCTATGGGACCATAGGGACATACGGCTACACCTTC	CASSRYGTIGTYGYTF
TRBJ2-2	.	TRBV10-1	.	TGCGCCAGCAGTGGGGGCAGGGTGAACACCGGGGAGCTGTTTTTT	CASSGGRVNTGELFF
TRBJ2-7	.	TRBV20-1	few	TGCAGTGCGGGGGAAGGAGGGCAGAACTTC	CSAGEGGQNF
TRBJ2-1	TRBD2	TRBV11-2	.	TGTGCCAGCAGCCTTAGCGGGAGGGATTACAATGAGCAGTTCTTC	CASSLSGRDYNEQFF
TRBJ2-3	TRBD2	TRBV5-1	.	TGCGCCAGCAGCGCCCTAGCGGGAGAGGCGGATACGCAGTATTTT	CASSALAGEADTQYF
TRBJ1-1	TRBD1	TRBV5-1	.	TGCGCCAGCAGCACATGGGACAGGGCGAACACTGAAGCTTTCTTT	CASSTWDRANTEAFF
TRBJ1-2	.	TRBV7-8	.	TGTGCCAGCAGCTTAGGGACCGGCAGGGCCTTGGGAGGCTACACCTTC	CASSLGTGRALGGYTF
TRBJ2-7	.	TRBV5-6	.	TGTGCCAGCAGCAGGACGGCGGGCTACGAGCAGTACTTC	CASSRTAGYEQYF
TRBJ1-6	TRBD1	TRBV4-1	.	TGCGCCAGCAGCCAGACAGGGAGCAATTCACCCCTCCACTTT	CASSQTGSNSPLHF
TRBJ2-1	TRBD1	TRBV2	.	TGTGCCAGCAGTGAAGGGACAGGGTTACGCAATGAGCAGTTCTTC	CASSEGTGLRNEQFF
TRBJ2-1	.	TRBV29-1	.	TGCAGCGTTGTCAGGGGCGATCCCAGTTACAATGAGCAGTTCTTC	CSVVRGDPSYNEQFF
TRBJ2-1	.	TRBV27	once	TGTGCCAGCAAGGGGACTGTCTCCTTCGGTGAGCAGTTCTTC	CASKGTVSFGEQFF